This T cell receptor beta chain was captured in a study of graft-versus-host responses after intestinal transplantation. About the study: Among the recipients, all got anti-thymocyte globulin induction and then tacrolimus and steroids for about 3 years.

Study results and caveats: Early declines in HvG clones that occurred post-transplant were associated with peak circulating GvH clone levels. GvH clones appeared in recipient marrow, some first in ileum or blood. Elevated graft-versus-host to host-versus-graft clonal ratios in allografts were recorded for patients with graft-donor T cell macrochimerism.

Trimming took off 6 bases at V and 6 bases at J, with 12 bases between the two ends. Per germline, CDR1 MNHEY and CDR2 SVGAGI. The CDR3 extends over 12 amino acids. A word on this clone: Its antigen is unknown.

Clones were sequenced by immunoSEQ multiplex PCR, and TCRdb holds only the in-frame ones, with some missing. This table holds over 100,000 clones, roughly nine tenths found once. The clonotype comes from a human donor who received an intestinal transplant. V is TRBV6-5 and J is TRBJ2-7; D possibly uses TRBD1 or TRBD2 (6 bases each). Sequenced material: unstimulated CD4+ T cells sorted from spleen or lymph node cells, taken before intestinal transplant. CDR3 in amino acids: CASRGGWGEQYF. Here the CDR3 DNA reads TGTGCCAGCAGAGGGGGGTGGGGCGAGCAGTACTTC.